What follows are 9 T cell receptor beta chains derived from one specimen sequenced in a study of cytomegalovirus exposure and HLA in healthy donors. This PCR relied on a set of 60 Vbeta primers and 13 Jbeta primers. Sequenced by immunoSEQ multiplex PCR; TCRdb stores in-frame clones only, minus some. The table shows about 140,000 clones, with 70% to 80% occurring only once. The sequencing input was PBMCs. Receptors were obtained from a female donor in good health and CMV-seronegative.

This clone has just a few counts. The rearrangement joins TRBV5-6 to TRBJ1-5; TRBD1 matches at 9 bases. The CDR3 extends over 15 amino acids. With 4 bases clipped from V and 4 bases from J, the junction kept 6 bases outside the gene matches. The germline gives CDR1 SGHDT, CDR2 YYEEEE. CDR3 DNA sequence: TGTGCCAGCAGCCCGGGGACAGGGCGAAATCAGCCCCAGCATTTT. It yields the protein CASSPGTGRNQPQHF.

This chain joins TRBV4-1 and TRBJ2-7; TRBD2 matches 8 bases. Germline trimming cut 1 base from V and 6 bases from J; bases unmatched to any gene: 11. The CDR3 runs 16 residues. Germline CDR1 and CDR2: MGHRA and YSYEKL. The DNA of the CDR3 is TGCGCCAGCAGCCAAGCAGTCGGGACTAGTCGTCGCGAGCAGTACTTC. This translates into CASSQAVGTSRREQYF.

The chain links TRBV19 to TRBJ1-1; possible D gene TRBD1, 6 bases. V was cut by 1 base and J by 8 bases, with 8 bases left in between. CDR1 and CDR2 from the germline V gene are LNHDA and SQIVND (reference sequence). This CDR3 comprises 12 residues. Here the CDR3 DNA reads TGTGCCAGTAGTATAGGGACAGTGGAAGCTTTCTTT. Translating gives CASSIGTVEAFF.

This clone appeared a single time. V and J are TRBV10-3 and TRBJ2-1, with a tentative D call TRBD2 (5 bases). The CDR3 consists of 16 residues. V lost 0 bases and J lost 0, with 9 bases in between. The germline CDR1 and CDR2 sequences are ENHRY and SYGVKD. The CDR3 DNA follows: TGTGCCATCAGTGAGTCGTGGGAGAGCTCCTACAATGAGCAGTTCTTC. This sequence encodes CAISESWESSYNEQFF.

The chain combines TRBV5-1 with TRBJ2-5; tentatively, D is TRBD1 (6 bases). This CDR3 has 15 amino acids. The V end lost 4 bases, the J end lost 4 bases, and 17 bases lay between the germline ends. Germline lookup yields CDR1 SGHRS and CDR2 YFSETQ. CDR3 loop: CASSLGRGPLETQYF. Written as DNA, the CDR3 is TGCGCCAGCAGCCTCGGCAGGGGTCCCCTAGAGACCCAGTACTTC.

This clone was found a few times. V usage is TRBV10-1 and J usage is TRBJ1-5; maybe TRBD1 (6 bases). CDR3 size: 15 residues. Germline V CDR1 and CDR2: WNHNN, SYGVQD (reference sequence). Trimming left V 2 bases short and J 2 bases short, with 10 bases between. CDR3 sequence (DNA): TGCGCCAGCAGTGAGGAGACAGGAGGCAATCAGCCCCAGCATTTT. Its translation is CASSEETGGNQPQHF.

V gene TRBV6-1 combines with J gene TRBJ1-1, with 7 bases lining up with TRBD1. CDR3 size: 15 residues. Trimming cost V 2 bases and J 10 bases; bases outside gene matches: 13. CDR1 MNHNS and CDR2 SASEGT come from the germline V gene. The CDR3 region has the DNA TGTGCCAGCAGTGAATCTTCCCGCGACAGGGCAGGAGCTTTCTTT. Residues: CASSESSRDRAGAFF.

The gene calls are TRBV7-6 and TRBJ1-1, with D uncertain. The V gene's germline CDR1 is SGHVS and CDR2 FNYEAQ. V was trimmed by 0 bases and J by 5 bases, leaving 16 bases between them. CDR3 length: 16 residues. The DNA for the CDR3 is TGTGCCAGCAGCTTAGCGCTGGTCAGCCCGAGGACTGAAGCTTTCTTT. Residues: CASSLALVSPRTEAFF. Full variable domain (rest looked up from reference TRBV7-6 and TRBJ1-1): GAGVSQSPRYKVTKRGQDVALRCDPISGHVSLYWYRQALGQGPEFLTYFNYEAQQDKSGLPNDRFSAERPEGSISTLTIQRTEQRDSAMYRCASSLALVSPRTEAFFGQGTRLTVV.

This sequence joins TRBV7-9 and TRBJ1-1; D remains unclear. Between the trimmed V and J ends, which lost 4 bases and 0 bases, there was a span of 3 bases. This CDR3 is 12 amino acids long. Germline V lookup: CDR1 SEHNR, CDR2 FQNEAQ (reference sequence). DNA for the CDR3: TGTGCCAGCAGCTCCATGAACACTGAAGCTTTCTTT. Encoded protein: CASSSMNTEAFF.